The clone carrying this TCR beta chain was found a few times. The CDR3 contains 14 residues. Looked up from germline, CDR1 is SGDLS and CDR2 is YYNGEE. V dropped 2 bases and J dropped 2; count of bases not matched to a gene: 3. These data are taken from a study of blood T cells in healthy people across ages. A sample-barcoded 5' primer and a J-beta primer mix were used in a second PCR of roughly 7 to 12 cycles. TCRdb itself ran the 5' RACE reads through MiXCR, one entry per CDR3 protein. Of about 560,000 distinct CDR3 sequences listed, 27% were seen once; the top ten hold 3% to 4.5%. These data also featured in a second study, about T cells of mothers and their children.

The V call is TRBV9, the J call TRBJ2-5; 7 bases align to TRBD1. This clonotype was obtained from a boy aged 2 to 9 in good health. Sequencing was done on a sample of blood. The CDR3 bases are TGTGCCAGCAGCGTGGGACAGCTACAAGAGACCCAGTACTTC. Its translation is CASSVGQLQETQYF. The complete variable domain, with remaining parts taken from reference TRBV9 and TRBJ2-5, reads DSGVTQTPKHLITATGQRVTLRCSPRSGDLSVYWYQQSLDQGLQFLIQYYNGEERAKGNILERFSAQQFPDLHSELNLSSLELGDSALYFCASSVGQLQETQYFGPGTRLLVL.